One and the same sample provided the 32 T cell receptor beta chains below, sequenced in a study of cytomegalovirus exposure and HLA in healthy donors. Primers included in the PCR were 60 Vbeta and 13 Jbeta primers. Only in-frame clones appear in the TCRdb table, and some are missing; sequencing was by immunoSEQ multiplex PCR. The repertoire holds about 130,000 clones, about 80% seen once, with 1% in the top ten. Material for sequencing was PBMCs. Source of these receptors: a man aged 35-49 years in good health and CMV-seronegative.

This chain's CDR3 is CASSSLGQGTEAFF. The CDR3 DNA is TGTGCCAGCAGTTCCTTAGGACAGGGGACCGAAGCTTTCTTT. This chain uses TRBV28 with TRBJ1-1, with 9 bases aligning to TRBD1. V lost 4 bases and J lost 8; bases outside the gene matches: 8. The CDR3 length is 14 residues. Germline CDR1 reads MDHEN; CDR2 reads SYDVKM.

Details on this clone: A read error may produce the germline difference seen at one junction end. The chain recombines TRBV5-1 with TRBJ2-1; 14 bases line up with TRBD2. Germline V lookup: CDR1 SGHRS, CDR2 YFSETQ. The CDR3 totals 15 residues. The CDR3 bases are TGCGCCAGCAGTTTGGGGACTAGCGGGAGCGATGAGCAGTTCTTC. The encoded protein is CASSLGTSGSDEQFF.

The chain joins TRBV28 to TRBJ1-1; D call uncertain. V lost 5 bases, J lost 4 bases, and 8 bases lay in between. Germline V lookup: CDR1 MDHEN, CDR2 SYDVKM. This CDR3 is 12 amino acids long. In DNA, the CDR3 is TGTGCCAGCAGTATCCCTAGCACTGAAGCTTTCTTT. It translates to CASSIPSTEAFF.

The CDR3, as DNA: TGTGCCAGCAGCCGGACATACAGTTTGAACACTGAAGCTTTCTTT. Amino acids: CASSRTYSLNTEAFF. This chain uses TRBV6-5 with TRBJ1-1; D might be TRBD1 (5 bases). The CDR3 covers 15 residues. Germline V gene lookup returns CDR1 MNHEY and CDR2 SVGAGI. V shed 6 bases and J shed 0 bases, with 14 bases lying between them.

The rearrangement uses TRBV28 and TRBJ2-3, with a tentative D call TRBD2 (5 bases). The CDR3 has 15 residues. The germline gives CDR1 MDHEN, CDR2 SYDVKM. V lost 3 bases and J 4 bases, leaving 14 bases between the germline ends. CDR3 coding DNA: TGTGCCAGCAGTTTTGCGGGCGCGGTCGCAGATACGCAGTATTTT. Translation: CASSFAGAVADTQYF.

The rearrangement uses TRBV2 and TRBJ2-1; 10 positions agree with TRBD1. CDR1 and CDR2 (germline): SNHLY, FYNNEI. The junction had 1 base not matched to a gene; V was cut back by 4 bases and J by 10 bases. This CDR3 spans 12 amino acids. Here the CDR3 DNA reads TGTGCCAGCAGTGGGACAGGGGGAGAGCAGTTCTTC. Its translation is CASSGTGGEQFF.

The chain uses TRBV5-1 and TRBJ2-5; 13 bases agree with TRBD2. The germline gives CDR1 SGHRS, CDR2 YFSETQ. The CDR3 totals 16 residues. The ends lost 6 bases at V and 4 bases at J; junction bases unmatched: 9. CDR3 bases: TGCGCCAGCACCGCTTGGACTAGCGGGGGTCGAGAGACCCAGTACTTC. This sequence encodes CASTAWTSGGRETQYF.

The CDR3 here is CASSPLGAGWESTDTQYF. DNA for the CDR3: TGTGCCAGCAGCCCCCTGGGAGCGGGGTGGGAAAGCACAGATACGCAGTATTTT. The chain links TRBV5-6 to TRBJ2-3; 7 nucleotides line up with TRBD2. V shed 4 bases and J 0 bases; nucleotides not matched to a gene: 14. The germline CDR1 and CDR2 sequences are SGHDT and YYEEEE. The CDR3 is 18 residues long.

The chain has TRBV28 and TRBJ2-7; the match to TRBD1 covers 7 bases. The J segment lost 2 bases and the V segment lost 7 bases, leaving 5 bases of the junction unmatched. This CDR3 has 13 residues. From germline, CDR1 is MDHEN and CDR2 SYDVKM. In DNA, the CDR3 is TGTGCCAGCATGGGGACAGTGACCTACGAGCAGTACTTC. Amino acid sequence: CASMGTVTYEQYF.

The CDR3 DNA sequence: TGTGCCAGCAGCCCCGGGACAGGGGGCGGTGGTAATGAGCAGTTCTTC. Translating gives CASSPGTGGGGNEQFF. This chain uses TRBV11-1 with TRBJ2-1, with TRBD1 identical over 12 bases. The trim removed 5 bases at V and 7 bases at J, leaving 9 bases unmatched. The CDR3 has 16 amino acids. Germline V gives CDR1 SGHAT, CDR2 FQDESV (reference sequence).

This sequence joins TRBV25-1 and TRBJ2-3; 8 bases map to TRBD1. This CDR3 is built from 15 residues. Germline V lookup: CDR1 MGHDK, CDR2 SYGVNS. V lost 3 bases and J lost 0; bases outside the gene matches: 2. This CDR3 reads CASSDDRGSTDTQYF. CDR3 DNA sequence: TGTGCCAGCAGTGATGACAGGGGAAGCACAGATACGCAGTATTTT.

The chain employs TRBV28 and TRBJ2-1, with no clear D. CDR1 and CDR2 (germline): MDHEN, SYDVKM. The ends were cut back, 6 bases at V and 5 bases at J, with 14 bases in the middle. The CDR3 loop spans 14 amino acids. CDR3 protein: CASSQLPRNNEQFF. In DNA form, the CDR3 reads TGTGCCAGCAGCCAACTCCCGCGCAACAATGAGCAGTTCTTC.

The chain has TRBV28 and TRBJ1-3; D not resolved. V gave up 3 bases and J gave up 1 base, with 10 bases separating them. CDR1 MDHEN and CDR2 SYDVKM come from the germline V gene. This CDR3 spans 15 amino acids. The CDR3 loop reads CASSFYGKSGNTIYF. In nucleotides, the CDR3 is TGTGCCAGCAGTTTTTATGGCAAATCTGGAAACACCATATATTTT.

CDR3 nucleotides: TGTGCCAGCAGTGTGACTAGGGGCACCGGGGAGCTGTTTTTT. This gives the protein CASSVTRGTGELFF. The chain joins TRBV6-1 to TRBJ2-2; a weak D match, TRBD2 (6 bases). CDR3 size: 14 residues. Germline loops: CDR1 MNHNS, CDR2 SASEGT. V lost 4 bases and J 4 bases, leaving 10 bases between the germline ends.

The chain uses TRBV29-1 and TRBJ2-2; D may be TRBD2 (6 bases). CDR3 length equals 13 residues. Trimming took 6 bases from V and 7 from J, leaving 15 bases between them. Per germline, CDR1 SQVTM and CDR2 ANQGSEA. The CDR3 DNA is TGCAGCGTCACCGGGTTGGGGGGCGGGGAGCTGTTTTTT. Translation: CSVTGLGGGELFF.

The chain employs TRBV7-8 and TRBJ2-2, with D perhaps matching TRBD2 (6 bases). V gave up 5 bases and J gave up 6 bases, with 13 bases separating them. Germline V gene data show CDR1 as SGHVS and CDR2 as FQNEAQ. There are 14 residues in the CDR3. CDR3 in amino acids: CASSKTSIPGELFF. The CDR3 DNA reads TGTGCCAGCAGCAAAACTAGCATCCCCGGGGAGCTGTTTTTT.

J is TRBJ2-2 and V is TRBV13; no reliable D call. Deletions cut 8 bases from V and 5 bases from J, with 12 bases between. The CDR3 is made up of 13 amino acids. Germline V gene sequence: CDR1 PRHDT, CDR2 FYEKMQ (reference sequence). The CDR3 sequence is CASFRVTTGELFF. DNA of the CDR3: TGTGCCAGCTTCCGGGTAACTACCGGGGAGCTGTTTTTT.

The V and J genes are TRBV2 and TRBJ1-2; D is unresolved. The CDR3 loop spans 14 amino acids. V lost 6 bases to trimming and J lost 1 base, with 12 bases between them. From germline, CDR1 is SNHLY and CDR2 FYNNEI. CDR3 sequence (DNA): TGTGCCAGCAGGGAGATGGCCAATAACTATGGCTACACCTTC. Amino acids: CASREMANNYGYTF. The variable domain in full, with the rest retrieved from reference TRBV2 and TRBJ1-2, is EPEVTQTPSHQVTQMGQEVILRCVPISNHLYFYWYRQILGQKVEFLVSFYNNEISEKSEIFDDQFSVERPDGSNFTLKIRSTKLEDSAMYFCASREMANNYGYTFGSGTRLTVV.

The chain combines TRBV5-1 with TRBJ1-1; a possible D gene is TRBD1 (5 bases). CDR3 length equals 14 residues. Germline V gene lookup returns CDR1 SGHRS and CDR2 YFSETQ. Trimming removed 4 bases from V and 2 bases from J, with 12 bases in between. CDR3 sequence (DNA): TGCGCCAGCAGCCCAACAGGAGACAACACTGAAGCTTTCTTT. Amino acids: CASSPTGDNTEAFF.

The chain combines TRBV19 with TRBJ1-2; D unclear. The CDR3 spans 12 residues. From germline, CDR1 is LNHDA and CDR2 SQIVND (reference sequence). Trimming took off 5 bases at V and 9 bases at J, with 13 bases between the two ends. CDR3 protein: CASSGWAPSYTF. The CDR3 DNA follows: TGTGCCAGTAGTGGATGGGCCCCCAGCTACACCTTC.

The chain couples TRBV29-1 to TRBJ2-6, with D possibly TRBD2 on 5 matching bases. The V end lost 6 bases, the J end lost 0 bases, and 9 bases lay between the germline ends. CDR3 length: 14 residues. The germline CDR1 and CDR2 sequences are SQVTM and ANQGSEA. The CDR3 protein is CSVGGRSGANVLTF. The CDR3 DNA reads TGCAGCGTCGGAGGCCGCTCTGGGGCCAACGTCCTGACTTTC.

The chain couples TRBV5-1 to TRBJ2-4; 7 bases are shared with TRBD1. The CDR3 has 15 amino acids. The J segment lost 8 bases and the V segment lost 3 bases, leaving 11 bases of the junction unmatched. Germline V gene data show CDR1 as SGHRS and CDR2 as YFSETQ. Here the CDR3 reads CASSSSGTVEDIQYF. The CDR3 nucleotides are TGCGCCAGCAGCTCTTCCGGGACAGTGGAGGACATTCAGTACTTC.

V and J are TRBV25-1 and TRBJ2-1, with a tentative D call TRBD1 (5 bases). Trimming took 3 bases from V and 2 from J, leaving 11 bases between them. Germline assignment: CDR1 MGHDK and CDR2 SYGVNS. The CDR3 runs to 15 residues. The CDR3 here is CASSDSGPPYNEQFF. The DNA for the CDR3 is TGTGCCAGCAGTGATTCAGGGCCACCCTACAATGAGCAGTTCTTC.

This sequence joins TRBV27 and TRBJ1-1; 7 nucleotides align to TRBD1. The CDR3 spans 16 residues. V shed 2 bases, J shed 6 bases, and the junction held 12 bases outside the gene matches. The germline gives CDR1 MNHEY, CDR2 SMNVEV (reference sequence). CDR3 bases: TGTGCCAGCAGTTTAAGGGTCCCGCAGGGGGACCCTGAAGCTTTCTTT. This encodes CASSLRVPQGDPEAFF.

This clone has a single count. The chain is built from TRBV5-4 and TRBJ2-7, with 10 bases identical to TRBD2. Germline loops: CDR1 SGHNT, CDR2 YYREEE (reference sequence). Trimming cost V 1 base and J 2 bases; bases outside gene matches: 0. The CDR3 totals 14 residues. The CDR3 region has the DNA TGTGCCAGCAGCTTGAGCGGGAGGGCCTACGAGCAGTACTTC. Its protein is CASSLSGRAYEQYF.

As DNA, the CDR3 is TGTGCCAGCAAGGAGGGCCGTACCTACGAGCAGTACTTC. It specifies CASKEGRTYEQYF. The V and J genes are TRBV6-1 and TRBJ2-7; the D gene is possibly TRBD2 (6 bases). Germline V gene data show CDR1 as MNHNS and CDR2 as SASEGT. V was pared by 7 bases and J by 2 bases, with 12 bases between. This CDR3 comprises 13 residues.

The V gene is TRBV6-6, the J gene TRBJ1-1, with 7 bases aligning to TRBD1. CDR3 length: 14 residues. The V and J ends lost 5 bases and 3 bases, in that order; junction bases with no gene match: 6. CDR1 and CDR2 from the germline V gene are MNHNY and SVGAGI (reference sequence). The CDR3 DNA is TGTGCCAGCAGTCGACAGGGTCTGGACACTGAAGCTTTCTTT. Translated: CASSRQGLDTEAFF.

The chain recombines TRBV10-3 with TRBJ2-2; D not certain. The germline V and J ends were trimmed by 10 bases and 3 bases, with 12 bases remaining between them. Looked up from germline, CDR1 is ENHRY and CDR2 is SYGVKD. CDR3 length: 13 amino acids. The CDR3 DNA reads TGTGCCACCTTGAGCCACGACACCGGGGAGCTGTTTTTT. The encoded protein is CATLSHDTGELFF.

The gene calls are TRBV25-1 and TRBJ2-5; the match to TRBD2 covers 14 bases. V trimming: 5 bases; J trimming: 4 bases; junction bases outside the gene matches: 6. The CDR3 is made up of 16 amino acids. CDR1 is MGHDK and CDR2 is SYGVNS in the germline V gene. CDR3 coding DNA: TGTGCCAGCAGTCCGGGACTAGCGGGGGTTCGAGAGACCCAGTACTTC. Its translation is CASSPGLAGVRETQYF.

The rearrangement joins TRBV10-3 to TRBJ1-1, with D perhaps TRBD1 (5 bases). Germline V gene data show CDR1 as ENHRY and CDR2 as SYGVKD. This CDR3 is built from 14 residues. The V and J ends lost 3 bases and 2 bases respectively, with 10 bases between them. The DNA of the CDR3 is TGTGCCATCAGTGACCCAGGGATTAACACTGAAGCTTTCTTT. Residues: CAISDPGINTEAFF.

J is TRBJ1-4 and V is TRBV2; tentatively, D is TRBD1 (6 bases). The CDR3 runs to 16 residues. The V and J ends lost 6 bases and 7 bases respectively, with 21 bases between them. The V gene's germline CDR1 is SNHLY and CDR2 FYNNEI. For the CDR3, the DNA is TGTGCCAGCAGGCACAGGGCTGTCGGGGGGGTTGAAAAACTGTTTTTT. It is translated as CASRHRAVGGVEKLFF.

The rearrangement uses TRBV19 and TRBJ2-3; possible D gene TRBD2, 6 bases. CDR3 size: 13 residues. Trimming shortened V by 5 bases and J by 0 bases, and 6 bases separated the two germline ends. CDR1 is LNHDA, CDR2 SQIVND, per germline (reference sequence). The chain's CDR3 is CASSGTSTDTQYF. As DNA, the CDR3 is TGTGCCAGTAGTGGGACTAGCACAGATACGCAGTATTTT.